The entry that follows covers one T cell receptor (beta chain) sequence. Its specificity is not known. CDR1 and CDR2 (germline): SGHDT, YYEEEE. The CDR3 totals 14 residues. With 3 bases removed from V and 0 bases from J, the gap between germline ends came to 9 bases. Documented treatment: oral pan-JAK inhibitor, 5-10 mg twice daily. Sampling of alopecia areata patients yielded lesional scalp punch biopsies as well as peripheral blood. It was cDNA, reverse transcribed from extracted RNA, that served as the sequencing template. TCRdb keeps only in-frame clones here, not all; method: immunoSEQ multiplex PCR. The sample gives around 100,000 clones, around 50% of which show up once; 9% to 15% is in the top ten. The data originate from a study of CD8+ T cells in alopecia areata. The overall study: Affected scalp percentage set treated patients' severity scores.

The study's findings and limits: TCRs were shared less clearly across patients than in mice, possibly for HLA-related reasons.

The chain is built from TRBV5-6 and TRBJ1-1, with unresolved D. This receptor was obtained from a human donor with alopecia areata. The sample was CD8+ T cells sorted from blood, taken at week 24, from a patient treated with tofacitinib. The CDR3 DNA reads as TGTGCCAGCAGCTGGGATCGGATGAACACTGAAGCTTTCTTT. Translated: CASSWDRMNTEAFF.